This T cell receptor (beta chain) is from a study of stem cell transplantation in POMP-related autoinflammatory disease. Study details: Before transplant, CD4+ T cells skewed naive and CD8+ proportions were low.

Regarding this clone: What it binds is unknown.

This CDR3 contains 14 residues. J gave up 4 bases and V 0 bases, and 1 base lay outside the gene matches. The V gene's germline CDR1 is SGHNT and CDR2 YYREEE (reference sequence). Some clones are missing from TCRdb's copy, which holds only in-frame ones; the method was immunoSEQ multiplex PCR. This table has some 69,000 clones, approximately 90% appearing once. Study results and caveats: Fewer unique TRB V-J gene pairings were identified in patients with PRAID. In patients with PRAID, every analyzed T-cell subset tended to show lower diversity and higher clonality.

This chain joins TRBV5-4 and TRBJ1-5, with 7 bases aligning to TRBD1. The receptor was isolated from a human patient with POMP-related autoinflammation and immune dysregulation (PRAID). Some of the T cells might come from the graft donor. This sample comprised CD4+ T cells from PBMCs, obtained after stem cell transplantation. The CDR3 DNA sequence: TGTGCCAGCAGCTTGGCAGGGGGGAATCAGCCCCAGCATTTT. Amino acids: CASSLAGGNQPQHF.